This TCR beta chain was observed in a study of post-analysis software for immune sequencing data. General observations from the study: Batch-mates among the samples co-clustered strongly by F measure.

This clonotype has only a few counts. Its matching antigen is unknown. Carried by the TCR beta cDNA libraries were unique molecular identifiers. TCRdb passed the PCR reads through MiXCR, listing each CDR3 protein once. Seen here are about 160,000 distinct CDR3 sequences, under 40% observed once, and the top ten hold roughly 28%. CDR1 is LGHNA, CDR2 YNFKEQ, per germline. V was trimmed by 2 bases and J by 0 bases, leaving 9 bases between them. This CDR3 is built from 15 residues. The chain links TRBV4-2 to TRBJ2-3; perhaps TRBD2 as D (6 bases). The sequence came from a girl aged 5 to 17 with multiple sclerosis. The material sequenced was blood, taken after autologous hematopoietic stem cell transplantation. The CDR3 DNA reads TGTGCCAGCAGCCAAACCGGGACTAGCACAGATACGCAGTATTTT. Amino acid sequence: CASSQTGTSTDTQYF.